This T cell receptor (beta chain) derives from a study of CD8+ T cells in alopecia areata. Background on the study: Treated patients were dosed with oral tofacitinib, taking 5 to 10 mg twice daily. The investigators scored severity in treated patients by the percentage of affected scalp area.

Study conclusions and caveats: For baseline CD8+ expansion, any link to response stays uncertain with one nonresponder.

The CDR3 is made up of 12 amino acids. The germline gives CDR1 GTSNPN, CDR2 SVGIG (reference sequence). V was trimmed by 5 bases and J by 6 bases, leaving 11 bases between them. Regarding treatment: oral pan-JAK inhibitor, 5-10 mg twice daily. Researchers took lesional scalp punch biopsies and peripheral blood from people who were alopecia areata patients. Once RNA had been extracted, it was reverse transcribed into cDNA to act as the sequencing template. Profiled with immunoSEQ multiplex PCR; TCRdb holds only in-frame clones, not every one. The sample contains about 120,000 clones, 53% of which appear only once. This clone was detected once. Its antigen is unknown.

The sample consisted of CD4+ T cells sorted from blood, taken at week 4, from a patient treated with tofacitinib. This TCR came from a human donor with alopecia areata. V gene TRBV30 combines with J gene TRBJ2-1, with D perhaps TRBD2 (5 bases). The CDR3 sequence: CAWSSLANEQFF. CDR3 in DNA: TGTGCCTGGTCCTCCCTAGCCAATGAGCAGTTCTTC.